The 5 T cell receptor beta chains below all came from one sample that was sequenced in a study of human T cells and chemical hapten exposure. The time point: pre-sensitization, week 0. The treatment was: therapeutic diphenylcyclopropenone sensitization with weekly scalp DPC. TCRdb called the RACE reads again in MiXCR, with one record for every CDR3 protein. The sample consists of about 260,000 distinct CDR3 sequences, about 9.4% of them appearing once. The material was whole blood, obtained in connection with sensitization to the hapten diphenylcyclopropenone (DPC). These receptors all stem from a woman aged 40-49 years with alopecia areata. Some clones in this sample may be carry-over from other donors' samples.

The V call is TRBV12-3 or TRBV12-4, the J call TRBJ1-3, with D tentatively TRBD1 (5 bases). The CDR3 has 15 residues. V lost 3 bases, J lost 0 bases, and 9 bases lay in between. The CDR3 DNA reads TGTGCCAGCAGTTTGGGGACGGACTCTGGAAACACCATATATTTT. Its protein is CASSLGTDSGNTIYF.

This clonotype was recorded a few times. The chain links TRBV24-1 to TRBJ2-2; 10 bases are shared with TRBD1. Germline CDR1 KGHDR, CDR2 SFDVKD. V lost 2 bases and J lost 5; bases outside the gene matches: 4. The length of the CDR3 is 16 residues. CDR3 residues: CATSDYGTGETGELFF. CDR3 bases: TGTGCCACCAGTGATTACGGGACAGGGGAAACCGGGGAGCTGTTTTTT.

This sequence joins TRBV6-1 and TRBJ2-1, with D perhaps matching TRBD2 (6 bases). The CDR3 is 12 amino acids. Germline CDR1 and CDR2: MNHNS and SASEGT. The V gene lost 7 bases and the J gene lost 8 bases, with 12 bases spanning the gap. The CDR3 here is CASTRLGDEQFF. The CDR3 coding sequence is TGTGCCAGCACCCGACTAGGCGATGAGCAGTTCTTC.

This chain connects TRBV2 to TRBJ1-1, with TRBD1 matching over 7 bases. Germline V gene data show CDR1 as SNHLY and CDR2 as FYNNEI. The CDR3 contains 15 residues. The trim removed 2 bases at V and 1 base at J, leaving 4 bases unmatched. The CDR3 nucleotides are TGTGCCAGCAGTGAACCGGGACAGCCGAACACTGAAGCTTTCTTT. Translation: CASSEPGQPNTEAFF.

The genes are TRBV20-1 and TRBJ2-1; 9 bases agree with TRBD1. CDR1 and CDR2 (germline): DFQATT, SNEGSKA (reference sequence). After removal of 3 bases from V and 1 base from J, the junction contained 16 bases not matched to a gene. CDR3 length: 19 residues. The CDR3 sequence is CSARGTPDRGSLSYNEQFF. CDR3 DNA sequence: TGCAGTGCTAGGGGTACACCGGACAGGGGAAGTCTTTCCTACAATGAGCAGTTCTTC.